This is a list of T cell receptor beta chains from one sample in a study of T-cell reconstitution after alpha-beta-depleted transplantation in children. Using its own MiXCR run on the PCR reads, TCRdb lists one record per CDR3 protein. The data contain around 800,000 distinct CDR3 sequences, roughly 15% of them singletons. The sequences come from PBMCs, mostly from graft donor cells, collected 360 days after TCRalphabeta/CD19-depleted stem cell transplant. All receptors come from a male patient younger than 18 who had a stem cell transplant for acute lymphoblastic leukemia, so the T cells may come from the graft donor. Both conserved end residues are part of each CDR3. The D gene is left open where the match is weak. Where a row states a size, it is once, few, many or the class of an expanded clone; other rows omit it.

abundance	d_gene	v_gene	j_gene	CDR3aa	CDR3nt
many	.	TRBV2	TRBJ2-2	CASSQGATGELFF	TGTGCCAGCAGTCAAGGGGCTACCGGGGAGCTGTTTTTT
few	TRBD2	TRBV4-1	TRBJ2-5	CASSRLGGREETQYF	TGCGCCAGCAGCCGCTTGGGCGGGAGGGAAGAGACCCAGTACTTC
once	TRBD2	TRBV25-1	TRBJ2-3	CASSEKKRLADYTDTQYF	TGTGCCAGCAGTGAAAAAAAACGGCTAGCGGACTACACAGATACGCAGTATTTT
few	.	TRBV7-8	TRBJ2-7	CASSLFAGDPSEQYF	TGTGCCAGCAGCTTATTTGCAGGGGACCCCTCCGAGCAGTACTTC
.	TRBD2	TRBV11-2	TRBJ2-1	CASSLALWRESNEQFF	TGTGCCAGCAGCTTAGCCCTTTGGCGGGAGAGCAATGAGCAGTTCTTC
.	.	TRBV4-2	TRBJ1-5	CASSQEASGSNQPQHF	TGTGCCAGCAGCCAAGAAGCCTCGGGGTCCAATCAGCCCCAGCATTTT
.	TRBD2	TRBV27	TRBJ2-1	CASSYGLDRNEQFF	TGTGCCAGCAGTTACGGACTAGACCGCAATGAGCAGTTCTTC
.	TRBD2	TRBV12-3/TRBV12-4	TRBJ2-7	CASSSLAGARDEQYF	TGTGCCAGCAGTTCGCTAGCGGGAGCCAGGGACGAGCAGTACTTC
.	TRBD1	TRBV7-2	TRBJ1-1	CASSRGTGGNGAFF	TGTGCCAGCAGCCGCGGGACAGGGGGGAATGGGGCTTTCTTT
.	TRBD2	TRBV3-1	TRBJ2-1	CASSRLAGGPPSNEQFF	TGTGCCAGCAGTCGACTAGCGGGAGGGCCCCCATCAAATGAGCAGTTCTTC
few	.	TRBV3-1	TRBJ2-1	CASSHRRDEQFF	TGTGCCAGCAGCCACCGTAGGGATGAGCAGTTCTTC
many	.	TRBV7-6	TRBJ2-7	CASSLADGYEQYF	TGTGCCAGCAGCTTAGCCGACGGTTACGAGCAGTACTTC
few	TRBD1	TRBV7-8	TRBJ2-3	CASSSKKGASTDTQYF	TGTGCCAGCAGCTCCAAGAAGGGGGCTAGCACAGATACGCAGTATTTT
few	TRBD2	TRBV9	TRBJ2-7	CASSSSTLTSRSDEQYF	TGTGCCAGCAGCTCCAGCACCCTGACTAGCAGGTCGGACGAGCAGTACTTC
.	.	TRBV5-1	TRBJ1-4	CASTPSSSSTNEKLFF	TGCGCCAGCACCCCGTCGTCGTCCTCAACTAATGAAAAACTGTTTTTT
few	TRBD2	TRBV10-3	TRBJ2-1	CAITRLAGQDNEQFF	TGTGCCATCACACGACTAGCGGGGCAGGATAATGAGCAGTTCTTC
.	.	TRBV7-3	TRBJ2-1	CASSLTRENNEQFF	TGTGCCAGCAGCTTAACCCGGGAGAACAATGAGCAGTTCTTC
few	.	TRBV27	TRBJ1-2	CASRHHRTPGYTF	TGTGCCAGCAGGCATCACAGAACTCCTGGCTACACCTTC
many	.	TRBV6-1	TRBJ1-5	CASIPGPRLSVGQPQHF	TGTGCCAGCATTCCCGGCCCCAGGTTGTCGGTGGGTCAGCCCCAGCATTTT
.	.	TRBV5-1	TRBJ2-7	CASSLAVQSSYEQYF	TGCGCCAGCAGCTTGGCCGTTCAGTCCAGTTACGAGCAGTACTTC
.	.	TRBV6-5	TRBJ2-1	CASSYGAGEENEQFF	TGTGCCAGCAGTTACGGGGCAGGGGAAGAAAATGAGCAGTTCTTC
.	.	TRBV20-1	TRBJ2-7	CSARSTGSYYEQYF	TGCAGTGCTAGAAGTACGGGGTCCTACTACGAGCAGTACTTC
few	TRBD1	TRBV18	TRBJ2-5	CASSQIHGQGQETQYF	TGTGCCAGCTCACAGATTCACGGACAGGGACAAGAGACCCAGTACTTC
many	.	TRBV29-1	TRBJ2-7	CSVVGPRSSYEQYF	TGCAGCGTTGTGGGACCGAGGAGCTCCTACGAGCAGTACTTC
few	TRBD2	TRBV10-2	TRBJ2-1	CASSDRTSGSHEQFF	TGCGCCAGCAGTGACCGGACTAGCGGGAGCCACGAGCAGTTCTTC
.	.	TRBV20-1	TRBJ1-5	CSARGKGGSQPQHF	TGCAGTGCTAGAGGGAAGGGAGGAAGTCAGCCCCAGCATTTT
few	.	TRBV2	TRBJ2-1	CATAHRTLGSYNEQFF	TGTGCCACCGCACATAGGACCCTCGGCTCCTACAATGAGCAGTTCTTC
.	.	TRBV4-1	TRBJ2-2	CASSQDRIGELFF	TGCGCCAGCAGCCAAGATCGCATCGGGGAGCTGTTTTTT
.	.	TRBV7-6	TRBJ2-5	CASSFRVGPQETQYF	TGTGCCAGCAGCTTCAGAGTGGGGCCTCAAGAGACCCAGTACTTC
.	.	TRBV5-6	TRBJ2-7	CASSRLSYLNEQYF	TGTGCCAGCAGCCGACTTAGCTACCTCAACGAGCAGTACTTC
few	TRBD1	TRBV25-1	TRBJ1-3	CASSEWDRDTIYF	TGTGCCAGCAGTGAATGGGACAGGGACACCATATATTTT
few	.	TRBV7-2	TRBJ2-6	CASRGWEANVLTF	TGTGCCAGCAGAGGGTGGGAGGCCAACGTCCTGACTTTC
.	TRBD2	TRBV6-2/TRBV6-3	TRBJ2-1	CASRLTSGPFYNEQFF	TGTGCCAGCAGGCTGACTAGCGGGCCTTTCTACAATGAGCAGTTCTTC
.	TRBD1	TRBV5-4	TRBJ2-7	CASSVGTAEQYF	TGTGCCAGCAGCGTCGGGACAGCCGAGCAGTACTTC
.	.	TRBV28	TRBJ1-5	CASSLLGLGGIQPQHF	TGTGCCAGCAGTTTATTAGGACTAGGGGGGATCCAGCCCCAGCATTTT
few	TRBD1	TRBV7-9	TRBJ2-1	CASSLARTGADEQFF	TGTGCCAGCAGCTTAGCCAGGACAGGGGCGGATGAGCAGTTCTTC
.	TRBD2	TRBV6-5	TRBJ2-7	CASSYLIAGNYEQYF	TGTGCCAGCAGTTACCTCATAGCGGGAAACTACGAGCAGTACTTC
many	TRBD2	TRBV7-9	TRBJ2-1	CASSLGASGGYNEQFF	TGTGCCAGCAGCTTAGGAGCTAGCGGAGGGTACAATGAGCAGTTCTTC
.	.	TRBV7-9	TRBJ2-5	CASSLGGWYQETQYF	TGTGCCAGCAGCTTAGGGGGGTGGTACCAAGAGACCCAGTACTTC
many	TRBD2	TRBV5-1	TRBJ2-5	CASSSGLAGAETQYF	TGCGCCAGCAGCTCCGGGCTAGCGGGAGCTGAGACCCAGTACTTC
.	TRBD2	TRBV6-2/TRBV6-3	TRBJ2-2	CASRASGESFPGELFF	TGTGCCAGCAGGGCTAGCGGGGAAAGTTTTCCCGGGGAGCTGTTTTTT
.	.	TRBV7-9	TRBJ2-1	CASSLFGGYEQFF	TGTGCCAGCAGCTTATTCGGAGGGTATGAGCAGTTCTTC
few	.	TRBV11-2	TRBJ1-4	CASSPWGLRATNEKLFF	TGTGCCAGCAGTCCGTGGGGACTTAGGGCAACTAATGAAAAACTGTTTTTT
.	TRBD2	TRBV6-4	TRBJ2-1	CASPPGTSGRAIRPARSYNEQFF	TGTGCCAGCCCCCCCGGGACTAGCGGGAGGGCTATCCGGCCCGCGAGGTCCTACAATGAGCAGTTCTTC
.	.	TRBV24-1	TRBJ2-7	CATSDTGFEVYF	TGTGCCACCAGTGATACGGGGTTTGAGGTGTACTTC
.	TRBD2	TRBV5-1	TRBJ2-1	CASSSKDRELLGLAGGPDEQFF	TGCGCCAGCAGCTCGAAGGACCGGGAGTTGTTGGGACTAGCGGGAGGTCCGGATGAGCAGTTCTTC
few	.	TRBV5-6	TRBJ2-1	CASQGREQFF	TGTGCCAGCCAGGGGAGGGAGCAGTTCTTC
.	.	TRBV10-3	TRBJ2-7	CAISELDSHEQYF	TGTGCCATCAGTGAATTGGACTCCCACGAGCAGTACTTC